This T cell receptor beta chain was recovered during a study of blood T cell repertoires in COVID-19 (dated by TCRdb to about 2020). Turning to the overall study: Samples covering the acute and convalescent phases of COVID-19 were provided by collaborators in the United States, Italy and Spain. The material from the prospective study consisted of cDNA or gDNA derived from T cells, B-cell-depleted T cells, or PBMCs. The repertoires were made available in a free public database intended to serve as a resource for research on the immune response to SARS-CoV-2. Deeply sampled blood TCRbeta repertoires from subjects exposed to, actively infected with, or recovered from COVID-19 were included in the dataset. Samples were obtained from the ongoing ImmuneRACE study (first 160 participants) and from about 1,300 subjects provided by 6 global collaborators. The sample metadata nearly always contained a de-identified subject ID, COVID-19 status, age in years and sex. Where available, HLA class I and class II types were obtained from metadata supplied by the sample provider rather than from assay-based typing. General findings and caveats noted by the study authors: How much clinical and demographic metadata was included differed by source and by participant, and the metadata was provided uncurated.

TCRbeta CDR3 regions were amplified from genomic DNA by means of the immunoSEQ Assay, a bias-controlled multiplex PCR. Per the source publication's procedure: The number of nucleated cells in each sample was estimated by amplification of reference gene primers within the assay. Sequence reads were collapsed and filtered to measure the absolute abundance of every unique TCRbeta CDR3 rearrangement. For each sample, productive Simpson clonality was calculated as the square root of Simpson's diversity index across productive rearrangements. As stored in TCRdb, this immuneACCESS dataset retains in-frame rearrangements with V and J assigned. A fraction of the clones does not appear; measured against another copy, unresolved V genes explain less than half of the discrepancy, and the remainder lacks a known reason. V and J calls and clone size come straight from that table; D and trimming were deduced from the DNA. Here the sample has about 46,000 clones; 80% to 90% occur a single time. The ten largest clones capture 15% to 18% of the sample.

Taken from cysteine to phenylalanine, the CDR3 has 17 residues. Only the CDR3 region is kept as DNA, spanning 51 bases read in frame from base 1. Trimming accounts for 1 base at V and 8 bases at J, while the number of junction bases matched to no gene is 15. CDR1 LGHNA and CDR2 YSLEER are derived from the germline V gene. This clone appeared a few times. No cognate antigen has been identified for it. One base away there is no much larger clone; base qualities are not given. Each collaborating institution followed its own protocols to collect whole blood in K2EDTA tubes. For TCRbeta analysis, collaborators shipped samples in one of three forms: frozen whole blood, isolated PBMCs, or DNA extracted from either of those sample types.

The TCR originated in a human donor in a cohort sampled during active COVID-19. The donor label of this sample is uncertain. Input material: peripheral blood. The chain joins TRBV4-3 to TRBJ2-3; 7 middle bases align to TRBD2. CDR3 protein: CASSQGVLAVPFGTQYF. At the DNA level, the sequence is TGCGCCAGCAGCCAAGGGGTCCTAGCGGTTCCATTTGGTACGCAGTATTTT.